Following are 30 T cell receptor beta chains from one sample sequenced in a study of CXCR3-negative and CXCR3-positive naive CD8 T cells. Each TRB cDNA library was prepared by 5' RACE (with UMI labels). TCRdb re-called the 5' RACE reads; one entry per CDR3 protein, DNA not given. This repertoire includes 70,000 to 95,000 distinct CDR3 sequences. Material for sequencing was naive CXCR3- CD8+ T cells from blood. Regarding subset: CD45RO-CCR7+CD27+CD95- naive CD8+ T cells lacking CXCR3 (TNR3-). Receptor source: a human donor in good health. Some clones in this sample may be carry-over from other donors' samples.

The rearrangement joins TRBV12-5 to TRBJ2-5; there is no DNA to check the TCRdb D call of TRBD1. This CDR3 has 14 amino acids. Germline CDR1 and CDR2: LGHNT and FRNRAP. CDR3 sequence: CASGLTAPGETQYF.

The gene calls are TRBV4-3 and TRBJ1-2; the D call of TRBD1 rests on TCRdb alone, since no DNA is present to check it. Germline V gives CDR1 LGHNA, CDR2 YSLEER. The CDR3 has 15 residues. The CDR3 reads CASSQGLGTSYGYTF.

The V call is TRBV7-8, the J call TRBJ2-7; TCRdb's D gene call, TRBD1, goes unchecked for lack of DNA. The CDR3 has 12 amino acids. Germline assignment: CDR1 SGHVS and CDR2 FQNEAQ. CDR3 region: CASSYLSVEQYF.

V and J are TRBV5-3 and TRBJ1-3. TRBV5-3 is an ORF, and what it does is uncertain. The CDR3 is 17 residues long. This chain's CDR3 is CARSLEVYGSSGNTIYF.

The rearrangement uses TRBV4-1 and TRBJ2-7; TCRdb returns TRBD1, unconfirmable since there is no DNA. From germline, CDR1 is MGHRA and CDR2 YSYEKL. The CDR3 extends over 17 amino acids. This CDR3 reads CASSQVIRDRARYEQYF.

V usage is TRBV6-2 or TRBV6-3 and J usage is TRBJ2-7; TCRdb gives TRBD1 as the D gene, but with no DNA this cannot be confirmed. Germline V gene lookup returns CDR1 MNHEY and CDR2 SVGEGT. The CDR3 is made up of 13 amino acids. The CDR3 sequence: CASRGDSSYEQYF.

The rearrangement links TRBV29-1 to TRBJ2-3; with no DNA, the TCRdb D assignment of TRBD1 cannot be verified. Germline V gene sequence: CDR1 SQVTM, CDR2 ANQGSEA. CDR3 length equals 13 residues. CDR3 loop: CSAGGRGADTQYF.

V usage is TRBV10-3 and J usage is TRBJ2-1; TCRdb's assignment of TRBD1 cannot be checked, as there is no DNA. The germline CDR1 and CDR2 sequences are ENHRY and SYGVKD. The CDR3 totals 17 residues. The CDR3 sequence: CAIRREGGQGAGDEQFF.

The chain employs TRBV28 and TRBJ2-1; as DNA is missing, the TRBD2 call by TCRdb cannot be tested. Germline V lookup: CDR1 MDHEN, CDR2 SYDVKM. The CDR3 length is 13 residues. CDR3 protein: CASRTRIHNEQFF. The entire variable domain, with the rest obtained from reference TRBV28 and TRBJ2-1, is as follows: DVKVTQSSRYLVKRTGEKVFLECVQDMDHENMFWYRQDPGLGLRLIYFSYDVKMKEKGDIPEGYSVSREKKERFSLILESASTNQTSMYLCASRTRIHNEQFFGPGTRLTVL.

The chain joins TRBV7-9 to TRBJ2-7; TCRdb's D call of TRBD1 is untestable without DNA. This CDR3 is 15 amino acids long. Germline V gene lookup returns CDR1 SEHNR and CDR2 FQNEAQ (reference sequence). The CDR3: CASSLGTGEVYEQYF.

V is TRBV9 and J is TRBJ2-1; TCRdb lists TRBD2, though no DNA is available to test this call. The length of the CDR3 is 15 residues. Germline assignment: CDR1 SGDLS and CDR2 YYNGEE. CDR3 region: CASSVGDSPYNEQFF.

This chain links TRBV7-3 with TRBJ2-3; lacking DNA, the TRBD2 call made by TCRdb goes unchecked. The CDR3 consists of 14 residues. Germline V gene sequence: CDR1 SGHTA, CDR2 FQGTGA. The CDR3 protein is CASSRLGLTDTQYF.

The genes are TRBV29-1 and TRBJ2-3; no DNA is available, so the TRBD1 call from TCRdb remains unchecked. The CDR3 totals 12 residues. Germline V CDR1 and CDR2: SQVTM, ANQGSEA. The CDR3 reads CSVPGSTDTQYF.

This rearrangement joins TRBV27 to TRBJ2-1; there is no DNA to check the TCRdb D call of TRBD2. The CDR3 has 13 amino acids. CDR1 and CDR2 from the germline V gene are MNHEY and SMNVEV (reference sequence). The CDR3 protein is CASKNPTSSEQFF.

The chain is built from TRBV6-6 and TRBJ2-1. The CDR3 is 15 residues long. The germline V gene has CDR1 MNHNY and CDR2 SVGAGI (reference sequence). The CDR3 here is CASSYVRSPYNDQFF.

The rearrangement links TRBV7-6 to TRBJ2-1. Germline values: CDR1 SGHVS, CDR2 FNYEAQ. The CDR3 contains 16 residues. The CDR3 protein is CASSRSSGGSYNEQFF.

This chain links TRBV12-3 or TRBV12-4 with TRBJ2-1; TCRdb lists TRBD2, though no DNA is available to test this call. This CDR3 is 13 amino acids long. CDR3 in amino acids: CASGPPIYNEQFF.

The V call is TRBV27, the J call TRBJ2-6. The CDR3 consists of 14 residues. Germline-derived CDR1 and CDR2 are MNHEY and SMNVEV (reference sequence). CDR3 in amino acids: CASTVLSGANVLTF.

The chain recombines TRBV7-9 with TRBJ1-1. Per germline, CDR1 SEHNR and CDR2 FQNEAQ (reference sequence). This CDR3 has 15 residues. The chain's CDR3 is CASSPDYGRKAEAFF.

The J gene is TRBJ1-2, the V gene TRBV13; TCRdb picks TRBD1, but there is no DNA to check that call. The CDR3 covers 17 residues. Germline lookup yields CDR1 PRHDT and CDR2 FYEKMQ (reference sequence). CDR3 region: CASSSTPGRISDFGYTF.

The rearrangement links TRBV29-1 to TRBJ2-1; TCRdb picks TRBD2, but there is no DNA to check that call. CDR1 and CDR2 from the germline V gene are SQVTM and ANQGSEA. The CDR3 is 14 amino acids. The CDR3 loop is CSVDGWRESNEQFF.

The CDR3 sequence is CASSLRGTGWPGETQYF. This chain uses TRBV11-3 with TRBJ2-5; TCRdb's D call, TRBD1, is unchecked because there is no DNA. CDR3 length equals 17 residues. Germline V gives CDR1 SGHNT, CDR2 YENEEA.

The gene calls are TRBV29-1 and TRBJ2-2; TCRdb reports TRBD1, a call that lacks DNA to check it against. The CDR3 runs 13 residues. Germline V gene lookup returns CDR1 SQVTM and CDR2 ANQGSEA. This chain's CDR3 is CSVRGANTGELFF.

The rearrangement links TRBV28 to TRBJ2-7; the D call from TCRdb, TRBD2, cannot be confirmed without DNA. The length of the CDR3 is 14 residues. The germline V gene has CDR1 MDHEN and CDR2 SYDVKM. CDR3: CASSTRLAEHEQYF.

The chain carries TRBV29-1 and TRBJ2-3. Germline loops: CDR1 SQVTM, CDR2 ANQGSEA. This CDR3 contains 15 residues. The CDR3 here is CSVEDGGRGTDTQYF.

The chain combines TRBV5-6 with TRBJ1-1. This CDR3 has 12 amino acids. In germline, CDR1 is SGHDT, CDR2 YYEEEE. The CDR3 loop reads CASSFGDLEAFF.

The rearrangement uses TRBV29-1 and TRBJ2-3; TCRdb designates TRBD2, a call that cannot be tested without DNA. The CDR3 is 14 amino acids. Germline V gene data show CDR1 as SQVTM and CDR2 as ANQGSEA. This CDR3 is CSAYGGDSTDTQYF.

This chain joins TRBV12-3 or TRBV12-4 and TRBJ2-7; TCRdb gives TRBD2 as the D gene, but with no DNA this cannot be confirmed. CDR3 size: 14 residues. The CDR3 protein is CASSLVSDTYEQYF.

The chain has TRBV28 and TRBJ2-7; TCRdb returns TRBD1, unconfirmable since there is no DNA. Germline V gene data show CDR1 as MDHEN and CDR2 as SYDVKM. CDR3 length equals 16 residues. The CDR3 here is CASSLSGGGLFYEQYF. The whole variable domain, remainder taken from reference TRBV28 and TRBJ2-7, is DVKVTQSSRYLVKRTGEKVFLECVQDMDHENMFWYRQDPGLGLRLIYFSYDVKMKEKGDIPEGYSVSREKKERFSLILESASTNQTSMYLCASSLSGGGLFYEQYFGPGTRLTVT.

The V call is TRBV4-1, the J call TRBJ2-7; TCRdb indicates TRBD1, and absent DNA this call remains unverified. Germline values: CDR1 MGHRA, CDR2 YSYEKL. This CDR3 spans 13 amino acids. The CDR3 loop is CASSQAGGREQYF.